This entry concerns a single T cell receptor beta chain. What it recognizes is unknown. The data stem from a study of OX40 agonist ivuxolimab in advanced cancers. Whole-study results and caveats: Certain nonresponders additionally had low normalized T-cell clonal expansion. Fewer expanded clones were found on average in CD4+ than in CD8+ T cells.

This table comes from immunoSEQ multiplex PCR, and its TCRdb copy is limited to in-frame clones, with some not included. The sample shows tens of thousands of clones, 90% of them seen only once. Systemic immunosuppression or autoimmune disease history was grounds to exclude patients. V was shortened by 2 bases and J by 1 base, with 7 bases between the two germline ends. Germline CDR1 and CDR2: SEHNR and FQNEAQ (reference sequence). CDR3 length: 14 amino acids. This sequence joins TRBV7-9 and TRBJ2-3, with a tentative D call TRBD1 (5 bases). Sequenced material: CD4+ or CD8+ T cells sorted from blood, taken in a trial of the OX40 agonist ivuxolimab. This clonotype was sampled from an adult with an advanced solid tumor such as melanoma, head and neck, liver or kidney cancer. CDR3 in amino acids: CASSLLQGTDTQYF. DNA for the CDR3: TGTGCCAGCAGCTTACTACAGGGCACAGATACGCAGTATTTT.